The clone carrying this T cell receptor beta chain was recorded a few times. Its antigen is unidentified. Using immunoSEQ multiplex PCR, the repertoire was profiled, and TCRdb retains in-frame clones only, with some absent. Among roughly 15,000 clones listed, 60% to 65% were seen once. These data originate in a study of neoadjuvant anti-PD-1 for oral cavity cancer. Whole-study findings and limits: Higher pretreatment blood Treg/Th17 ratios correlated with higher pretreatment blood and lower post-treatment tumor TCRbeta clonality.

CDR1 is SEHNR, CDR2 FQNEAQ, per germline (reference sequence). The CDR3 sequence is 14 residues long. The trim removed 5 bases at V and 3 bases at J, leaving 6 bases unmatched. The genes are TRBV7-9 and TRBJ2-7, with 8 bases that match TRBD1. The sequenced sample was PBMCs, obtained before nivolumab (anti-PD-1) treatment. The TCR sequence derives from a person aged 35-79 years with oral cavity squamous cell carcinoma. The CDR3 sequence is CASSPRDRFYEQYF. In DNA, the CDR3 is TGTGCCAGCAGCCCGAGGGACAGGTTCTACGAGCAGTACTTC.